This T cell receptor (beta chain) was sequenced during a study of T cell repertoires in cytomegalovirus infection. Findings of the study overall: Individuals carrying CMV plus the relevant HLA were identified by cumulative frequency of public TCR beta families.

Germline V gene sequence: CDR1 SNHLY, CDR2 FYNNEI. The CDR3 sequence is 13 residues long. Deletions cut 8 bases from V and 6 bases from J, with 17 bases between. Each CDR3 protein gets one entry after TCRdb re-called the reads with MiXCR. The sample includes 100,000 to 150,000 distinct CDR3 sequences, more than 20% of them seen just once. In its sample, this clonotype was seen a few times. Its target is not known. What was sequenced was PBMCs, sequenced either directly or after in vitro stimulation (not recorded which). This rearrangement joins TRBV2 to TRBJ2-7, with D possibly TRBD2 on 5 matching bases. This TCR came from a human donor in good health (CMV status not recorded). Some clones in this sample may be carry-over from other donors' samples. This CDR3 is CASGRETGGEQYF. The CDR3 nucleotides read TGTGCCAGCGGTCGGGAAACTGGAGGCGAGCAGTACTTC.